This T cell receptor beta chain was recorded in a study of control samples from healthy donors and cancer patients (dated by TCRdb to the early 2020s). As for this clone: Its cognate antigen has yet to be identified. Within one base of it there is no much larger clone, and no base qualities were kept.

CDR1 and CDR2 are drawn from the germline V gene: KGHSH, LQKENI. The CDR3 measures 16 amino acids from cysteine to phenylalanine. Solely the CDR3 DNA is kept, with 48 bases framed from the first base. V loses 3 bases of germline sequence and J loses 1 base, and the interval between the two ends is 15 bases. Libraries were built with the immunoSEQ multiplex PCR assay. TCRdb obtained this table from immuneACCESS and retained in-frame rearrangements with V and J assigned. These tables miss some clones; where compared with another copy, unresolved V genes account for less than half of the shortfall, and the remainder is unexplained. This sample is represented by roughly 130,000 clones; approximately 94% of them were singletons. The ten largest make up 3.5% to 4% of the sample.

The source is a man aged 25 to 40 in good health. The chain uses TRBV18 and TRBJ1-1; tentative D gene TRBD1, with 5 bases matching. Sequences were obtained from blood. The CDR3 region: CASSPLAGTENTEAFF. The DNA is TGTGCCAGCTCACCTCTTGCCGGGACGGAGAACACTGAAGCTTTCTTT.